The 13 T cell receptor beta chains reported below all come from one sample, sequenced in a study of shared clonotypes between healthy human individuals. Assay: immunoSEQ multiplex PCR; the TCRdb copy retains only in-frame clones and omits some. The sample consists of over a million clones, roughly 97% of them appearing once. The sequencing input was naive CD4+ T cells sorted from blood. Subset given: CD45RA+ positively selected. All receptors come from a man aged 25 to 40 in good health.

The rearrangement links TRBV6-5 to TRBJ2-7, with 11 bases lining up with TRBD1. Germline V CDR1 and CDR2: MNHEY, SVGAGI. CDR3 length: 14 amino acids. Losses at the gene ends were 6 bases for V and 2 bases for J; bases not matched to a gene: 3. The CDR3, as DNA: TGTGCCAGCAGAGGGACAGGGGGGGCCTACGAGCAGTACTTC. Translating it yields CASRGTGGAYEQYF.

This chain uses TRBV28 with TRBJ2-7; D not certain. Trimming removed 2 bases from V and 0 bases from J, with 8 bases in between. The CDR3 consists of 14 residues. Germline V lookup: CDR1 MDHEN, CDR2 SYDVKM. The CDR3 spells CASSLTDSSYEQYF. CDR3 coding DNA: TGTGCCAGCAGTTTAACTGATAGCTCCTACGAGCAGTACTTC.

The chain carries TRBV5-1 and TRBJ2-5, with 8 bases matching TRBD2. The CDR3 loop spans 15 amino acids. Germline trimming cut 5 bases from V and 5 bases from J; bases unmatched to any gene: 11. Germline-derived CDR1 and CDR2 are SGHRS and YFSETQ. CDR3 amino acids: CASSFFAGGGETQYF. The CDR3, as DNA: TGCGCCAGCAGTTTCTTCGCGGGAGGAGGGGAGACCCAGTACTTC.

This sequence joins TRBV18 and TRBJ2-1; the D is unclear. CDR1 and CDR2 from the germline V gene are KGHSH and LQKENI. The CDR3 runs to 16 residues. V lost 1 base, J lost 1 base, and 11 bases lay in between. The CDR3 here is CASSPLDPASYNEQFF. DNA of the CDR3: TGTGCCAGCTCACCACTCGATCCGGCTTCCTACAATGAGCAGTTCTTC.

This chain connects TRBV29-1 to TRBJ1-4; TRBD1 aligns across 8 bases. The CDR3 has 13 residues. CDR1 and CDR2 (germline): SQVTM, ANQGSEA. V trimming: 6 bases; J trimming: 4 bases; junction bases outside the gene matches: 4. The CDR3 here is CSVGTGGNEKLFF. CDR3 nucleotide sequence: TGCAGCGTGGGGACAGGCGGTAATGAAAAACTGTTTTTT.

The chain combines TRBV20-1 with TRBJ2-7, with no clear D. Germline V gene data show CDR1 as DFQATT and CDR2 as SNEGSKA (reference sequence). This CDR3 is built from 11 residues. V gave up 3 bases and J gave up 7 bases, with 10 bases separating them. The CDR3 coding sequence is TGCAGTGCTAGCAGCAGACTGGAGCAGTACTTC. This sequence encodes CSASSRLEQYF.

This clone appeared once. V and J are TRBV9 and TRBJ2-5; TRBD2 matches at 14 bases. V gave up 4 bases and J gave up 5 bases; unmatched junction bases: 10. The CDR3 is made up of 17 amino acids. Looked up from germline, CDR1 is SGDLS and CDR2 is YYNGEE. The CDR3 region has the DNA TGTGCCAGCAGCCCCCCGGGACTAGCGGGAGTAAGGGAGACCCAGTACTTC. This sequence encodes CASSPPGLAGVRETQYF.

The V gene is TRBV18, the J gene TRBJ2-5, with D perhaps TRBD1 (6 bases). In germline, CDR1 is KGHSH, CDR2 LQKENI. The CDR3 runs to 14 residues. The ends were cut back, 2 bases at V and 2 bases at J, with 9 bases in the middle. The CDR3 loop is CASSPTGRQETQYF. CDR3 coding DNA: TGTGCCAGCTCACCAACAGGGCGGCAAGAGACCCAGTACTTC.

The chain carries TRBV5-1 and TRBJ1-2; 8 nucleotides match TRBD1. The J segment lost 8 bases and the V segment lost 4 bases, leaving 10 bases of the junction unmatched. CDR1 is SGHRS and CDR2 is YFSETQ in the germline V gene. The CDR3 runs 14 residues. CDR3 bases: TGCGCCAGCAGCCAAAAAGGACAGGGAAACGGCTACACCTTC. Translation gives CASSQKGQGNGYTF.

The chain is built from TRBV9 and TRBJ2-1; weak D call: TRBD2 (5 bases). The CDR3 runs to 15 residues. Trimming stripped 0 bases from V and 2 bases from J, with 9 bases between. The V gene's germline CDR1 is SGDLS and CDR2 YYNGEE. The CDR3 DNA is TGTGCCAGCAGCGTAGTACTAGGTCCCTACAATGAGCAGTTCTTC. Translating gives CASSVVLGPYNEQFF.

In the case of this clone: Within the sample, other DNA sequences also encode this same CDR3. The genes are TRBV9 and TRBJ1-3; the D gene is possibly TRBD1 (5 bases). The germline CDR1 and CDR2 sequences are SGDLS and YYNGEE. V dropped 4 bases and J dropped 4 bases, with 12 bases sitting between them. CDR3 length: 14 amino acids. In nucleotides, the CDR3 is TGTGCCAGCAGCCCTGCAGGGCCCGGAAACACCATATATTTT. Amino acids: CASSPAGPGNTIYF.

The CDR3 DNA reads TGCGCCAGCAGCTTGGAGAGCGGGAGGGCAGATACGCAGTATTTT. Translation gives CASSLESGRADTQYF. The chain recombines TRBV5-1 with TRBJ2-3; 10 nucleotides align to TRBD2. V was pared by 0 bases and J by 4 bases, with 2 bases of the junction left unmatched. The CDR3 covers 15 residues. Germline V CDR1 and CDR2: SGHRS, YFSETQ.

The chain couples TRBV5-8 to TRBJ1-2, with 9 bases identical to TRBD1. In germline, CDR1 is SGHTS, CDR2 YDEGEE. V trimming: 1 base; J trimming: 4 bases; junction bases outside the gene matches: 5. This CDR3 is 15 amino acids long. CDR3 residues: CASSLRGQGLYGYTF. The CDR3 bases are TGTGCCAGCAGCTTGAGGGGACAGGGACTCTATGGCTACACCTTC.